This TCR beta chain was sequenced for a study of shared clonotypes between healthy human individuals. Across the whole study: Donors were a couple of women and a few men aged 18 to 49.

Overall study results and limits: There were few donors, and this limited the genetic and exposure-history diversity represented. Between four donors, naive CD4 clonotypes were shared at a level of about 5%.

All participating donors were Caucasian adults from Nashville, Tennessee. Note on this clone: The antigen remains unidentified.

Assay used: immunoSEQ multiplex PCR; TCRdb lists only in-frame clones, some missing. The profile shows a few million clones, around 92% of them singletons. Germline loops: CDR1 MDHEN, CDR2 SYDVKM. V gave up 3 bases and J gave up 2 bases, with 8 bases separating them. This CDR3 is 13 amino acids long. Sequencing was done on a sample of naive CD4+ T cells from PBMCs. The subset denotes: CD45RA+ positively selected. The receptor was derived from a man between 18 and 29 years old in good health. Some clones in this sample may be carry-over from other donors' samples. This chain uses TRBV28 with TRBJ2-7; D is ambiguous. The CDR3, as DNA: TGTGCCAGCAGTTTTGCAGCCACCTACGAGCAGTACTTC. Protein product: CASSFAATYEQYF.